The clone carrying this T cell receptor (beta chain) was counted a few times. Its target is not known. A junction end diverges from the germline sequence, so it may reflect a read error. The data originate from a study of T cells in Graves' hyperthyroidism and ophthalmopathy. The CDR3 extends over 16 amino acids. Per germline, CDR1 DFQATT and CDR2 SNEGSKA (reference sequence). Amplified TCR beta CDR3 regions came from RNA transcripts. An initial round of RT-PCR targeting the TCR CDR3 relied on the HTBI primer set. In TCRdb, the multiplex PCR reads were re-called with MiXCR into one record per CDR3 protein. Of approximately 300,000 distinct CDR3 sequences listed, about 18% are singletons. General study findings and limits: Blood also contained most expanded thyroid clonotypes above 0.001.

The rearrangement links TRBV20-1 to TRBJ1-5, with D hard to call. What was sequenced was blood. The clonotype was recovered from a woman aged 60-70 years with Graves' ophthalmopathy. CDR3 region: CSARPPSSPPHQPQRF. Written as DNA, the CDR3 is TGCAGTGCTAGACCTCCCTCATCCCCCCCCCATCAGCCCCAGCGTTTT.